Listed below are T cell receptor beta chains from one sample, sequenced in a study of blood T cell repertoires in COVID-19. Sequencing was performed with immunoSEQ multiplex PCR; in TCRdb, only in-frame clones are kept and a portion is missing. The sample records approximately 360,000 clones, roughly 86% being singletons. Sequenced input: PBMCs or T cells enriched from blood (not recorded which). The receptors stem from a man aged 40-49 years in a cohort exposed to, infected with or recovered from COVID-19 (not recorded which). Both conserved end residues are part of each CDR3. The order of the fields is V gene, J gene, D gene, clone size, CDR3 DNA, CDR3 protein. D genes are given only for firm matches. Clone size, where shown, is once, few, many, or a class for clones that have expanded.

v_gene: TRBV10-3; j_gene: TRBJ2-3; d_gene: TRBD2; abundance: .; CDR3nt: TGTGCCATCGGGGGACTAGCGGGAGTTGGGGGCACAGATACGCAGTATTTT; CDR3aa: CAIGGLAGVGGTDTQYF
v_gene: TRBV27; j_gene: TRBJ1-2; d_gene: .; abundance: .; CDR3nt: TGTGCCAGCAGTACCCGACAGGAAACATATGGCTACACCTTC; CDR3aa: CASSTRQETYGYTF
v_gene: TRBV7-2; j_gene: TRBJ2-5; d_gene: TRBD1; abundance: .; CDR3nt: TGTGCCAGCAGCTCCGGACAGGGGCAAGAGACCCAGTACTTC; CDR3aa: CASSSGQGQETQYF
v_gene: TRBV4-1; j_gene: TRBJ1-2; d_gene: TRBD1; abundance: .; CDR3nt: TGCGCCAGCAGCCAGAGCAGGGACAGTAACTATGGCTACACCTTC; CDR3aa: CASSQSRDSNYGYTF
v_gene: TRBV28; j_gene: TRBJ2-7; d_gene: .; abundance: .; CDR3nt: TGTGCCAGCAGTTTGGGTATTGGGCTCCTAGAGCAGTACTTC; CDR3aa: CASSLGIGLLEQYF
v_gene: TRBV9; j_gene: TRBJ2-1; d_gene: .; abundance: .; CDR3nt: TGTGCCAGCAGCCCCATGCGGAATGAGCAGTTCTTC; CDR3aa: CASSPMRNEQFF
v_gene: TRBV6-5; j_gene: TRBJ2-3; d_gene: .; abundance: .; CDR3nt: TGTGCCAGCGGAATGGGACTCCGCACAGATACGCAGTATTTT; CDR3aa: CASGMGLRTDTQYF
v_gene: TRBV5-1; j_gene: TRBJ2-7; d_gene: .; abundance: .; CDR3nt: TGCGCCAGCAGCTTGGGATCGCGGGATACCTACGAGCAGTACTTC; CDR3aa: CASSLGSRDTYEQYF
v_gene: TRBV19; j_gene: TRBJ2-1; d_gene: TRBD2; abundance: few; CDR3nt: TGTGCCAGTAGTATAGACCCTCCCGTAGCGGGAGGCCACTCCTACAATGAGCAGTTCTTC; CDR3aa: CASSIDPPVAGGHSYNEQFF
v_gene: TRBV7-9; j_gene: TRBJ2-1; d_gene: .; abundance: once; CDR3nt: TGTGCCAGCAGCTTAGTGTCGGATGAGCAGTTCTTC; CDR3aa: CASSLVSDEQFF
v_gene: TRBV4-2; j_gene: TRBJ2-1; d_gene: TRBD2; abundance: .; CDR3nt: TGTGCCAGCAGCCAAGAGACACTAGCGGGAAATTCTCCACACAATGAGCAGTTCTTC; CDR3aa: CASSQETLAGNSPHNEQFF
v_gene: TRBV13; j_gene: TRBJ2-3; d_gene: TRBD2; abundance: few; CDR3nt: TGTGCCAGCAGCCGACGACTAGCGGGATCCAGTGCAGATACGCAGTATTTT; CDR3aa: CASSRRLAGSSADTQYF
v_gene: TRBV27; j_gene: TRBJ1-5; d_gene: TRBD1; abundance: .; CDR3nt: TGTGCCAGCCGGCTACGGGACAGCGGCAATCAGCCCCAGCATTTT; CDR3aa: CASRLRDSGNQPQHF
v_gene: TRBV5-1; j_gene: TRBJ2-1; d_gene: TRBD1; abundance: .; CDR3nt: TGCGCCAGCAACCCAACGGGACAGGGCAATGAGCAGTTCTTC; CDR3aa: CASNPTGQGNEQFF
v_gene: TRBV27; j_gene: TRBJ1-6; d_gene: .; abundance: .; CDR3nt: TGTGCCAGCAGTTTATGGGCAGTCTTCGATAATTCACCCCTCCACTTT; CDR3aa: CASSLWAVFDNSPLHF
v_gene: TRBV5-5; j_gene: TRBJ2-1; d_gene: TRBD2; abundance: .; CDR3nt: TGTGCCAGCAGCTTGGGACTAGCGGGAGCCAATGAGCAGTTCTTC; CDR3aa: CASSLGLAGANEQFF
v_gene: TRBV27; j_gene: TRBJ2-1; d_gene: .; abundance: .; CDR3nt: TGTGCCAGCAGTTTTGGGTTCGGGGTAGCTACCCGGGGTGAGCAGTTCTTC; CDR3aa: CASSFGFGVATRGEQFF
v_gene: TRBV5-5; j_gene: TRBJ2-5; d_gene: TRBD2; abundance: .; CDR3nt: TGTGCCAGCAGGTGGAGACTAGCGGGAGAGGAGACCCAGTACTTC; CDR3aa: CASRWRLAGEETQYF
v_gene: TRBV9; j_gene: TRBJ1-2; d_gene: .; abundance: few; CDR3nt: TGTGCCAGCAGCGAAGGGACACATCACTATGGCTACACCTTC; CDR3aa: CASSEGTHHYGYTF
v_gene: TRBV28; j_gene: TRBJ2-2; d_gene: TRBD2; abundance: once; CDR3nt: TGTGCCAGCAGTTTATCCAGCGGGAAACTGTTTTTT; CDR3aa: CASSLSSGKLFF
v_gene: TRBV5-1; j_gene: TRBJ1-1; d_gene: .; abundance: .; CDR3nt: TGCGCCAGCAGTGGGCTCGACACGACGAACACTGAAGCTTTCTTT; CDR3aa: CASSGLDTTNTEAFF
v_gene: TRBV19; j_gene: TRBJ2-1; d_gene: .; abundance: .; CDR3nt: TGTGCCAGTAGTATTGGTACCCCTAGCGACTCCTACAATGAGCAGTTCTTC; CDR3aa: CASSIGTPSDSYNEQFF
v_gene: TRBV28; j_gene: TRBJ2-7; d_gene: .; abundance: .; CDR3nt: TGTGCCAGCAGTTCACCCGCAGTGAGGAGCGACGAGCAGTACTTC; CDR3aa: CASSSPAVRSDEQYF
v_gene: TRBV5-1; j_gene: TRBJ1-1; d_gene: .; abundance: .; CDR3nt: TGCGCCAGCAGCTTGGACCCCGGGACAGAAGCTTTCTTT; CDR3aa: CASSLDPGTEAFF
v_gene: TRBV24-1; j_gene: TRBJ2-3; d_gene: .; abundance: .; CDR3nt: TGTGCCACCAGTGATTATGGCGGAGCTAGCACAGATACGCAGTATTTT; CDR3aa: CATSDYGGASTDTQYF
v_gene: TRBV2; j_gene: TRBJ1-1; d_gene: .; abundance: once; CDR3nt: TGTGCCAGCAAAGAAGGAGGGGCCACTGAAGCTTTCTTT; CDR3aa: CASKEGGATEAFF
v_gene: TRBV7-9; j_gene: TRBJ2-6; d_gene: .; abundance: .; CDR3nt: TGTGCCAGCAGCTATCCCGGGACAGGGGCCAACGTCCTGACTTTC; CDR3aa: CASSYPGTGANVLTF
v_gene: TRBV7-6; j_gene: TRBJ1-3; d_gene: TRBD1; abundance: .; CDR3nt: TGTGCCAGCAGCAAAGACGACAGGGGTCCTCAGTATTTT; CDR3aa: CASSKDDRGPQYF
v_gene: TRBV6-1; j_gene: TRBJ1-3; d_gene: TRBD1; abundance: .; CDR3nt: TGTGCCAGCAGTGATCCACGGGGACAGGGTGGAAACACCATATATTTT; CDR3aa: CASSDPRGQGGNTIYF
v_gene: TRBV28; j_gene: TRBJ2-7; d_gene: TRBD2; abundance: .; CDR3nt: TGTGCCAGCAGTGACGGACTAGCGGGAGTTAGGAACCTTTACGAGCAGTACTTC; CDR3aa: CASSDGLAGVRNLYEQYF
v_gene: TRBV7-9; j_gene: TRBJ2-1; d_gene: .; abundance: .; CDR3nt: TGTGCCAGCAGCCCCCCGGGACAATCTCAGTCGCGGTTCTTC; CDR3aa: CASSPPGQSQSRFF
v_gene: TRBV9; j_gene: TRBJ1-1; d_gene: .; abundance: .; CDR3nt: TGTGCCAGCAGCGTAGCCCCAGAGAACACTGAAGCTTTCTTT; CDR3aa: CASSVAPENTEAFF
v_gene: TRBV27; j_gene: TRBJ2-7; d_gene: .; abundance: .; CDR3nt: TGTGCCAGCAGACCTAGACAGATACCCTACGAGCAGTACTTC; CDR3aa: CASRPRQIPYEQYF
v_gene: TRBV27; j_gene: TRBJ1-6; d_gene: .; abundance: .; CDR3nt: TGTGCCAGCAGGCAGGGAAGAGCCTATAATTCACCCCTCCACTTT; CDR3aa: CASRQGRAYNSPLHF
v_gene: TRBV2; j_gene: TRBJ1-5; d_gene: TRBD1; abundance: .; CDR3nt: TGTGCCAGCAGGCGGACAGGAGGTAATCAGCCCCAGCATTTT; CDR3aa: CASRRTGGNQPQHF
v_gene: TRBV19; j_gene: TRBJ2-7; d_gene: .; abundance: .; CDR3nt: TGTGCCAGTAGTATCCGGGACACCCCCTACGAGCAGTACTTC; CDR3aa: CASSIRDTPYEQYF
v_gene: TRBV7-9; j_gene: TRBJ2-7; d_gene: .; abundance: .; CDR3nt: TGTGCCAGCAGCTATGGGCACACAGGGCCCTACTACGAGCAGTACTTC; CDR3aa: CASSYGHTGPYYEQYF
v_gene: TRBV6-1; j_gene: TRBJ2-7; d_gene: TRBD1; abundance: .; CDR3nt: TGTGCCAGCAGTGAGACAGGGGGACTCTACGAGCAGTACTTC; CDR3aa: CASSETGGLYEQYF
v_gene: TRBV6-5; j_gene: TRBJ1-1; d_gene: .; abundance: .; CDR3nt: TGTGCCAGCACTCTTGACATAAGGCGTAGCACTGAAGCTTTCTTT; CDR3aa: CASTLDIRRSTEAFF
v_gene: TRBV6-5; j_gene: TRBJ1-5; d_gene: TRBD1; abundance: .; CDR3nt: TGTGCCAGCAGCGAGACAGGGCGAAATCAGCCCCAGCATTTT; CDR3aa: CASSETGRNQPQHF